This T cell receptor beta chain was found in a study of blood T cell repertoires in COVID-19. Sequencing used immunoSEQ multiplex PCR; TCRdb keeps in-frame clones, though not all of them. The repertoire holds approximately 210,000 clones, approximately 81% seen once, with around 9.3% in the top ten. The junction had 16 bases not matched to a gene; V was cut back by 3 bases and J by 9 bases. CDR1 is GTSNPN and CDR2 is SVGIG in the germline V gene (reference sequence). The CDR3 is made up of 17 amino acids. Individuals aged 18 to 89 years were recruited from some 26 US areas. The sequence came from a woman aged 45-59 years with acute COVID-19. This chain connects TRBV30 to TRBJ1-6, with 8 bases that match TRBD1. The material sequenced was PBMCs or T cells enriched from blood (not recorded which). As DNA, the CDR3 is TGTGCCTGGAGGGAACCCACCTTGGCAGGGGGCGTTTCACCCCTCCACTTT. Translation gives CAWREPTLAGGVSPLHF.